The 28 T cell receptor beta chains below all came from one sample that was sequenced in a study of prognosis after radiotherapy for stage I lung cancer. TCR beta CDR3 amplification from genomic DNA was performed by two-round multiplex PCR. Initially, in first-round PCR, primers specific to each TRBV and TRBJ gene were used. TCRdb itself ran the multiplex PCR reads through MiXCR, one entry per CDR3 protein. The sample yields 51,000 or so distinct CDR3 sequences, about 35% seen once. The sample in question was PBMCs, obtained before or after stereotactic body radiation therapy (not recorded which). The origin of the receptors is a donor aged 50 or older with non-small cell lung cancer.

This clonotype was counted ten times or more. The rearrangement links TRBV6-1 to TRBJ2-3; D remains unclear. Looked up from germline, CDR1 is MNHNS and CDR2 is SASEGT. The CDR3 runs to 14 residues. Trimming removed 5 bases from V and 6 bases from J, with 15 bases in between. The CDR3 DNA follows: TGTGCCAGCAGTCGTACTCTTCTGGCTGATACGCAGTATTTT. This gives the protein CASSRTLLADTQYF.

Many counts were recorded for this clonotype. V is TRBV4-1 and J is TRBJ2-7; the D is unclear. CDR3 size: 15 residues. Trimming left V 4 bases short and J 9 bases short, with 22 bases between. CDR1 and CDR2 (germline): MGHRA, YSYEKL. CDR3 sequence (DNA): TGCGCCAGCAGCCGACCCGGCCAATCCACTTTAGGGCAGTACTTC. Amino acids: CASSRPGQSTLGQYF.

Concerning this clonotype: This is likely an artifact of a read error, given a far larger clone one base away. This chain joins TRBV6-2 or TRBV6-3 and TRBJ2-3; no clear D gene. V lost 5 bases to trimming and J lost 6 bases, with 9 bases between them. CDR1 is MNHEY, CDR2 SVGEGT, per germline. The length of the CDR3 is 12 residues. The CDR3 loop is CASSEQHDTQYF. DNA for the CDR3: TGTGCCAGCAGTGAACAGCATGATACGCAGTATTTT.

The sample holds many counts of this clonotype. The gene calls are TRBV4-1 and TRBJ2-6, with D hard to call. The length of the CDR3 is 16 residues. V was clipped by 1 base and J by 1 base, with 8 bases between them. Germline assignment: CDR1 MGHRA and CDR2 YSYEKL. The CDR3 is CASSQAIGSGANVLTF. In DNA, the CDR3 is TGCGCCAGCAGCCAAGCGATCGGATCTGGGGCCAACGTCCTGACTTTC.

This clonotype occurred many times. This chain connects TRBV5-1 to TRBJ2-1, with 7 positions matching TRBD2. Trimming at V came to 6 bases and at J to 6 bases, leaving 12 bases not matched to a gene. CDR3 length: 15 amino acids. Per germline, CDR1 SGHRS and CDR2 YFSETQ. The CDR3 sequence: CASTVNPGTINEQFF. CDR3 nucleotides: TGCGCCAGCACCGTAAATCCCGGGACTATCAATGAGCAGTTCTTC.

With respect to this clonotype: A junction end diverges from the germline sequence, so it may reflect a read error. The gene calls are TRBV24-1 and TRBJ1-1; maybe TRBD1 (5 bases). This CDR3 spans 13 amino acids. The germline CDR1 and CDR2 sequences are KGHDR and SFDVKD. This CDR3 reads CASREGAGHEDFF. The CDR3 DNA reads TGTGCCTCCAGGGAAGGGGCCGGGCATGAAGATTTCTTT.

The V gene is TRBV28, the J gene TRBJ2-3; TRBD2 might be the D (6 bases). The germline V gene has CDR1 MDHEN and CDR2 SYDVKM. CDR3 length: 19 amino acids. The V and J ends lost 3 bases and 5 bases respectively, with 27 bases between them. As DNA, the CDR3 is TGTGCCAGCAGTTTCCCAGAACATCATAGCGGAGAGGAGGAAGATACGCAGTATTTT. Protein product: CASSFPEHHSGEEEDTQYF.

The table lists this clonotype with many counts. The chain carries TRBV10-3 and TRBJ1-6; D unclear. The CDR3 is made up of 14 amino acids. The ends were cut back, 1 base at V and 6 bases at J, with 7 bases in the middle. Germline CDR1 is ENHRY and CDR2 is SYGVKD. The CDR3 region is CAISELQINSPLHF. The CDR3 bases are TGTGCCATCAGTGAGTTACAGATTAATTCACCCCTCCACTTT.

In its sample, this clonotype was seen many times. J is TRBJ2-2 and V is TRBV18; D uncertain. Germline V gene sequence: CDR1 KGHSH, CDR2 LQKENI. The CDR3 runs to 16 residues. V lost 4 bases to trimming and J lost 7 bases, with 19 bases between them. CDR3 amino acids: CASSLLSLLNGGELFF. CDR3 sequence (DNA): TGTGCCAGCTCACTCCTCTCTCTCCTGAATGGCGGGGAGCTGTTTTTT.

This clonotype was counted at least ten times. This chain uses TRBV15 with TRBJ1-4, with D tentatively TRBD1 (6 bases). The V end lost 1 base, the J end lost 10 bases, and 10 bases lay between the germline ends. CDR3 size: 13 residues. Germline V gene sequence: CDR1 LNHNV, CDR2 YYDKDF (reference sequence). The CDR3 coding sequence is TGTGCCACCAGCAGAGGACAGGTCGGAAAACTGTTTTTT. This gives the protein CATSRGQVGKLFF.

This clonotype was counted at least ten times. The V and J genes are TRBV20-1 and TRBJ2-5; 8 positions match TRBD2. CDR1 is DFQATT, CDR2 SNEGSKA, per germline (reference sequence). This CDR3 region has 15 residues. With 6 bases clipped from V and 1 base from J, the junction kept 10 bases outside the gene matches. CDR3 bases: TGCAGTGCCACTAGGGCAAGCGGGAGCCAAGAGACCCAGTACTTC. Encoded protein: CSATRASGSQETQYF.

This clonotype was found many times. The chain is built from TRBV3-1 and TRBJ1-3, with D unresolved. V lost 6 bases, J lost 0 bases, and 6 bases lay in between. The CDR3 loop spans 13 amino acids. Germline CDR1 and CDR2: LGHDT and YNNKEL (reference sequence). The CDR3 coding sequence is TGTGCCAGCAGAGACCTCTCTGGAAACACCATATATTTT. Translating gives CASRDLSGNTIYF.

At least ten counts were recorded for this clonotype. The CDR3 DNA is TGCAGCGCCCGACGAGGGGAGGGTAGCCAAGAGACCCAGTACTTC. As protein: CSARRGEGSQETQYF. The chain is built from TRBV29-1 and TRBJ2-5, with 7 bases matching TRBD2. Germline assignment: CDR1 SQVTM and CDR2 ANQGSEA. The CDR3 has 15 amino acids. V gave up 7 bases and J gave up 1 base; unmatched junction bases: 12.

Concerning this clonotype itself: One end of the junction varies from germline; a read error may be responsible. J is TRBJ2-1 and V is TRBV7-8, with D maybe TRBD1 (7 bases). Germline V lookup: CDR1 SGHVS, CDR2 FQNEAQ. The CDR3 contains 17 residues. This CDR3 is CASSLEWTPGGYNEQLF. The DNA of the CDR3 is TGTGCCAGCAGCTTAGAGTGGACCCCAGGGGGGTACAATGAGCAGTTATTC.

Comment on this clonotype: An end of the junction does not agree with germline; a read error may underlie this. This chain uses TRBV6-1 with TRBJ2-3; 10 bases fit TRBD2. Looked up from germline, CDR1 is MNHNS and CDR2 is SASEGT. This CDR3 has 17 amino acids. CDR3 amino acids: CACRGIQGLASTDTQYF. CDR3 in DNA: TGTGCCTGCAGAGGTATTCAGGGACTAGCGAGCACAGATACGCAGTATTTT.

At least ten counts were recorded for this clonotype. V is TRBV20-1 and J is TRBJ1-2; D is uncertain. The CDR3 spans 11 residues. The germline V and J ends were trimmed by 5 bases and 7 bases, with 11 bases remaining between them. The germline CDR1 and CDR2 sequences are DFQATT and SNEGSKA (reference sequence). DNA of the CDR3: TGCAGTGCTCGGGGTTTTGGTGGCTACACCTTC. It translates to CSARGFGGYTF.

V and J are TRBV6-4 and TRBJ1-2, with 12 bases matching TRBD1. This CDR3 has 17 amino acids. Germline trimming cut 1 base from V and 5 bases from J; bases unmatched to any gene: 8. Germline CDR1 is MRHNA and CDR2 is SNTAGT. The DNA of the CDR3 is TGTGCCAGCAGTGACTGGGACAGGGGGCGCGGAGGTTATGGCTACACCTTC. Protein sequence: CASSDWDRGRGGYGYTF.

The V call is TRBV11-2, the J call TRBJ2-1; 8 nucleotides line up with TRBD2. V lost 1 base to trimming and J lost 9 bases; unmatched junction nucleotides: 8. CDR1 and CDR2 (germline): SGHAT, FQNNGV. This CDR3 spans 15 amino acids. CDR3 amino acids: CASSLGLAWLSEQFF. CDR3 bases: TGTGCCAGCAGCTTAGGACTAGCGTGGTTGAGTGAGCAGTTCTTC.

Note on this clonotype: Just one base apart from a much larger clone, this may be a read error. The chain combines TRBV27 with TRBJ2-1; possibly TRBD1 or TRBD2 for D (5 bases each). The germline CDR1 and CDR2 sequences are MNHEY and SMNVEV (reference sequence). Trimming removed 7 bases from V and 4 bases from J, with 17 bases in between. The CDR3 has 15 amino acids. The CDR3 is CASIPRERPYNEQFF. The CDR3 DNA reads as TGTGCCAGCATCCCCAGGGAGCGACCGTACAATGAGCAGTTCTTC.

There are many counts of this clonotype. The chain joins TRBV7-2 to TRBJ2-1; D could derive from TRBD1 or TRBD2 (5 bases each). The CDR3 contains 13 residues. V lost 2 bases to trimming and J lost 15 bases, with 17 bases between them. CDR1 and CDR2 from the germline V gene are SGHTA and FQGNSA. The CDR3 coding sequence is TGTGCCAGCAGCTTAACTCTTAGGGGAGACGCGTTCTTC. Its translation is CASSLTLRGDAFF.

In this sample, this clonotype turned up many times. The V gene is TRBV5-1, the J gene TRBJ2-2, with 10 bases that match TRBD2. CDR3 length: 14 residues. V lost 3 bases to trimming and J lost 6 bases; unmatched junction nucleotides: 2. Germline CDR1 reads SGHRS; CDR2 reads YFSETQ. The CDR3, as DNA: TGCGCCAGCAGCTCGGGACTAGCGTCCGGGGAGCTGTTTTTT. It codes for CASSSGLASGELFF.

This clonotype was detected many times. In nucleotides, the CDR3 is TGTGCCAGCAGCTGGACAGGGGGCGGCTATGGCTACACCTTC. Amino acid sequence: CASSWTGGGYGYTF. The J gene is TRBJ1-2, the V gene TRBV7-2, with 11 bases fitting TRBD1. The CDR3 runs 14 residues. The germline V gene encodes CDR1 SGHTA and CDR2 FQGNSA. V gave up 4 bases and J gave up 4 bases; unmatched junction bases: 2.

As concerns this clonotype: A read error may produce the germline difference seen at one junction end. V usage is TRBV12-3 or TRBV12-4 and J usage is TRBJ1-5; D is perhaps TRBD1 (6 bases). CDR3 length equals 15 residues. This CDR3 is CSSIFGGAGDQPQHF. CDR3 nucleotides: TGTTCCAGCATCTTTGGGGGGGCAGGCGATCAGCCCCAGCATTTT.

This chain connects TRBV5-4 to TRBJ2-5; 7 nucleotides agree with TRBD1. This CDR3 is 13 amino acids long. Germline CDR1 and CDR2: SGHNT and YYREEE (reference sequence). Trimming removed 3 bases from V and 5 bases from J; junction bases left unmatched: 4. The chain's CDR3 is CASSYRGVETQYF. The CDR3 region has the DNA TGTGCCAGCAGCTACAGGGGAGTCGAGACCCAGTACTTC. The whole variable domain, filled in from reference TRBV5-4 and TRBJ2-5, reads ETGVTQSPTHLIKTRGQQVTLRCSSQSGHNTVSWYQQALGQGPQFIFQYYREEENGRGNFPPRFSGLQFPNYSSELNVNALELDDSALYLCASSYRGVETQYFGPGTRLLVL.

At least ten counts were recorded for this clonotype. The V and J genes are TRBV6-1 and TRBJ2-7, with D perhaps TRBD2 (6 bases). Trimming shortened V by 6 bases and J by 5 bases, and 20 bases separated the two germline ends. The CDR3 runs 15 residues. CDR1 and CDR2 (germline): MNHNS, SASEGT. CDR3 nucleotides: TGTGCCAGCAGGAGCAGGGAGCGGGCCTGGGACGAGCAGTACTTC. It yields the protein CASRSRERAWDEQYF.

This clonotype has ten or more counts. The chain links TRBV15 to TRBJ2-3, with TRBD1 as a possible D gene (6 bases). CDR1 is LNHNV and CDR2 is YYDKDF in the germline V gene (reference sequence). V dropped 1 base and J dropped 4 bases, with 15 bases sitting between them. The CDR3 totals 16 residues. The CDR3 DNA follows: TGTGCCACCAGCAGAGGGAACAGGGTGTTAGCAGATACGCAGTATTTT. Translating it yields CATSRGNRVLADTQYF.

This clonotype has at least ten counts. CDR3: CASTARLNTEAFF. The CDR3 DNA sequence: TGTGCCAGCACCGCACGGTTGAACACTGAAGCTTTCTTT. The rearrangement joins TRBV6-1 to TRBJ1-1; D gene unclear. V shed 7 bases and J shed 0 bases, with 9 bases lying between them. CDR1 is MNHNS, CDR2 SASEGT, per germline. The CDR3 runs 13 residues.

The CDR3 sequence: CASRSGGRRTTEAFF. As DNA, the CDR3 is TGTGCCAGCAGATCGGGGGGGCGCCGAACCACTGAAGCTTTCTTT. The genes are TRBV9 and TRBJ1-1; D is possibly TRBD1 (6 bases). This CDR3 comprises 15 residues. CDR1 is SGDLS, CDR2 YYNGEE, per germline. V was trimmed by 5 bases and J by 4 bases, leaving 18 bases between them.